These T cell receptor beta chains were read from a single sample in a study of T cells after yellow fever vaccination. A single record per CDR3 protein comes from TCRdb applying MiXCR to the 5' RACE reads. The table has hundreds of thousands of distinct CDR3 sequences, about 13% seen once. The sequencing used PBMCs, collected on the day of the yellow fever booster vaccination. The receptors stem from a man aged 25-45 years who received the YFV17D yellow fever vaccine. CDR3s include the opening cysteine and the closing phenylalanine or tryptophan. A D gene is named only where the DNA matches it firmly. Size is stated for part of the rows, as once, few or many counts, or as a class when the clone is expanded.

clone_size	d_call	j_call	v_call	cdr3_aa	cdr3_nt
few	TRBD2	TRBJ2-1	TRBV15	CATSRGLATGNEQFF	TGTGCCACCAGCAGAGGACTAGCTACGGGCAATGAGCAGTTCTTC
.	.	TRBJ2-5	TRBV12-5	CASGLVYQETQYF	TGTGCTAGTGGTTTGGTATACCAAGAGACCCAGTACTTC
.	TRBD2	TRBJ2-3	TRBV6-5	CATRTSGRVTDTQYF	TGTGCCACCCGCACTAGCGGGAGGGTTACAGATACGCAGTATTTT
.	.	TRBJ2-2	TRBV28	CAIQGQGTGELFF	TGTGCCATCCAAGGGCAGGGCACCGGGGAGCTGTTTTTT
.	.	TRBJ2-1	TRBV7-2	CASSSLVGSGNEQFF	TGTGCCAGCAGCTCCCTCGTCGGTTCCGGCAATGAGCAGTTCTTC
.	.	TRBJ2-2	TRBV7-2	CASSLVYNTGELFF	TGTGCCAGCAGCTTAGTCTATAACACCGGGGAGCTGTTTTTT
.	.	TRBJ1-5	TRBV29-1	CSVEGNADQPQHF	TGCAGCGTTGAAGGGAACGCTGATCAGCCCCAGCATTTT
few	.	TRBJ2-2	TRBV28	CASSYSSTGELFF	TGTGCCAGCAGTTACAGTTCCACCGGGGAGCTGTTTTTT
.	.	TRBJ1-2	TRBV5-1	CASSLEQGSQGYTF	TGCGCCAGCAGCTTGGAACAGGGAAGTCAAGGCTACACCTTC
few	.	TRBJ2-3	TRBV29-1	CSGRGSTDTQYF	TGCAGCGGACGGGGCAGCACAGATACGCAGTATTTT
few	.	TRBJ2-7	TRBV10-3	CAISENGVGHEQYF	TGTGCCATCAGTGAGAATGGGGTAGGGCACGAGCAGTACTTC
few	TRBD2	TRBJ2-5	TRBV5-1	CASSLAEAGWETQYF	TGCGCCAGCAGCTTGGCCGAAGCGGGATGGGAGACCCAGTACTTC
.	.	TRBJ1-1	TRBV10-1	CASSEFGNTEAFF	TGCGCCAGCAGTGAGTTTGGGAACACTGAAGCTTTCTTT
few	TRBD2	TRBJ2-1	TRBV29-1	CSVDGRQTNEQFF	TGCAGCGTTGACGGGAGGCAAACTAATGAGCAGTTCTTC
few	.	TRBJ1-4	TRBV28	CASRFSGTGNEKLFF	TGTGCCAGCAGATTCTCCGGGACGGGAAATGAAAAACTGTTTTTT
.	TRBD2	TRBJ2-2	TRBV12-3/TRBV12-4	CASSFAGGDPNTGELFF	TGTGCCAGCAGTTTCGCGGGGGGAGACCCGAACACCGGGGAGCTGTTTTTT
.	TRBD2	TRBJ2-7	TRBV28	CAIASLAAPSYEQYF	TGTGCCATCGCGTCACTAGCGGCTCCGAGCTACGAGCAGTACTTC
.	.	TRBJ2-7	TRBV29-1	CSVPSGSYEQYF	TGCAGCGTTCCCAGCGGCTCCTACGAGCAGTACTTC
.	TRBD1	TRBJ1-2	TRBV29-1	CSAQSPGGKDGYTF	TGCAGCGCCCAATCTCCAGGGGGGAAGGATGGCTACACCTTC
few	.	TRBJ2-4	TRBV12-3/TRBV12-4	CASSLRTQAKNIQYF	TGTGCCAGCAGTTTACGGACACAAGCCAAAAACATTCAGTACTTC
few	.	TRBJ2-1	TRBV5-5	CASSSMRLPVGNEQFF	TGTGCCAGCAGCTCGATGCGACTCCCCGTGGGGAATGAGCAGTTCTTC
few	.	TRBJ2-2	TRBV12-3/TRBV12-4	CASSGGGTGELFF	TGTGCCAGCAGCGGAGGGGGCACCGGGGAGCTGTTTTTT
.	.	TRBJ1-1	TRBV7-2	CASRVTENTEAFF	TGTGCCAGCAGAGTTACAGAGAACACTGAAGCTTTCTTT
few	.	TRBJ1-2	TRBV20-1	CSALRAGEGGYTF	TGCAGTGCCCTGAGAGCAGGGGAAGGGGGCTACACCTTC